This T cell receptor beta chain is drawn from a study of T-cell memory formation after mild COVID-19. On the study more broadly: The TCR clusters were mostly specific to one donor.

This clonotype was found a few times. Its specificity is unknown. The length of the CDR3 is 13 residues. The V end was cut by 4 bases, the J end by 3 bases, with 8 bases between. From germline, CDR1 is SGHRS and CDR2 YFSETQ. TCR alpha and TCR beta cDNA libraries with sample barcodes and UMIs came from 5'RACE using constant-segment primers. One entry per CDR3 protein, called by TCRdb with MiXCR from the 5' RACE reads. The table shows approximately 250,000 distinct CDR3 sequences, with over 15% occurring only once. Study results and caveats: Nothing showed for sure that second-wave clones peaking on day 37 were SARS-CoV-2 specific.

V and J are TRBV5-1 and TRBJ2-1; D assignment may be TRBD1 or TRBD2 (5 bases each). The sequenced sample was PBMCs or a T cell subset sorted from them (not recorded which). This TCR derives from a man aged 18 to 35 who had mild COVID-19 (a few samples of this study predate the infection). Cell type and time point are not known. CDR3 DNA: TGCGCCAGCAGCGGGGGAGTCTACAATGAGCAGTTCTTC. This gives the protein CASSGGVYNEQFF.